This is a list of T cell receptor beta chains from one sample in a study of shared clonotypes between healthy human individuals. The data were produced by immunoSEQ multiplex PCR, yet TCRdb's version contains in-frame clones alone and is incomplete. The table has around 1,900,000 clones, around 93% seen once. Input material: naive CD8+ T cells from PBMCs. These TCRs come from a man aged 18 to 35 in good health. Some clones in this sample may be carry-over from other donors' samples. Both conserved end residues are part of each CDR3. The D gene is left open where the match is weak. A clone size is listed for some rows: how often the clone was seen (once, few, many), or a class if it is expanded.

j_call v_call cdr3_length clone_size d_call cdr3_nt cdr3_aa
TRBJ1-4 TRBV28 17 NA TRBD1 TGTGCCAGCAATAATGGGGGCAGGGGGCAGGCTAATGAAAAACTGTTTTTT CASNNGGRGQANEKLFF
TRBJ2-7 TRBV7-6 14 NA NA TGTGCCAGCAGCCTTCTGGACTCCACCTACGAGCAGTACTTC CASSLLDSTYEQYF
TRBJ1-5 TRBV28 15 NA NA TGTGCCAGCAGGGGCAGGGTAATAAGCAATCAGCCCCAGCATTTT CASRGRVISNQPQHF
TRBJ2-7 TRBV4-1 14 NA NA TGCGCCAGCAGCCAAGAGTTAAGGGCCCGCGAGCAGTACTTC CASSQELRAREQYF
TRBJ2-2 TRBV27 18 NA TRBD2 TGTGCCAGCAGTTTACTAATTGGGACTATGGAGGACACCGGGGAGCTGTTTTTT CASSLLIGTMEDTGELFF
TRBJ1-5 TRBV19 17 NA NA TGTGCCAGTAGTATATCTTATAGGGCGCCTCTCAATCAGCCCCAGCATTTT CASSISYRAPLNQPQHF
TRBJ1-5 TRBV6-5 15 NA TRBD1 TGTGCCAGCAGTTCGGGACAGGCTAGCAATCAGCCCCAGCATTTT CASSSGQASNQPQHF
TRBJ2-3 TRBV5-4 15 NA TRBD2 TGTGCCAGCAGCTTGGGTCTAGCGGGAGAGGGTACGCAGTATTTT CASSLGLAGEGTQYF
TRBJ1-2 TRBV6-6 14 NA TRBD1 TGTGCCAGCGGGGGGACAGAGCTCAACTATGGCTACACCTTC CASGGTELNYGYTF
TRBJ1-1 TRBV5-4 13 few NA TGTGCCAGCTCCGGTGCCATGAACACTGAAGCTTTCTTT CASSGAMNTEAFF
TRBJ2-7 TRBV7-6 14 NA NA TGTGCCAGCAGCCCCCGGGACAACTCCTACGAGCAGTACTTC CASSPRDNSYEQYF
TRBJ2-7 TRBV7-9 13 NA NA TGTGCCAGCAGCAAACAGGGTTTCCACGAGCAGTACTTC CASSKQGFHEQYF
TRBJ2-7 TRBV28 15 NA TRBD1 TGTGCCAGCAGTTTGGGTCACGACAGGGCATACGAGCAGTACTTC CASSLGHDRAYEQYF
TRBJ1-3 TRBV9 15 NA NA TGTGCCAGCAGCGCCTTTGCTTCCTCTGGAAACACCATATATTTT CASSAFASSGNTIYF
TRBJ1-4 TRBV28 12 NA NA TGTGCCAGCAGTTTCCTGTATGAAAAACTGTTTTTT CASSFLYEKLFF
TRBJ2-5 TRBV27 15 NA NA TGTGCCAGCAGTTTACGGACAGCGTTCCAAGAGACCCAGTACTTC CASSLRTAFQETQYF
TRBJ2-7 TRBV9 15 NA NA TGTGCCAGCAGCCTAGGCCCGGTAAGCTCCTACGAGCAGTACTTC CASSLGPVSSYEQYF
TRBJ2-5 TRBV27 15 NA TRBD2 TGTGCCAGCAGTCTGGACCCTACTAGCGCGGAGACCCAGTACTTC CASSLDPTSAETQYF
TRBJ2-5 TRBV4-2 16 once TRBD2 TGTGCCAGCAGCCAACGACGGCGGGAGGGCCTGGAGACCCAGTACTTC CASSQRRREGLETQYF
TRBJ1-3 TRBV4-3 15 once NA TGCGCCAGCAGCCGAGAGCCCGGCTCTGGAAACACCATATATTTT CASSREPGSGNTIYF
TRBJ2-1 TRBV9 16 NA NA TGTGCCAGCAGCCTCACGGGGCGGGACTCCTACAATGAGCAGTTCTTC CASSLTGRDSYNEQFF
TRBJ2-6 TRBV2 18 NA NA TGTGCCAGTACTATGCCCCGGGACAAGGCCTCTGGGGCCAACGTCCTGACTTTC CASTMPRDKASGANVLTF
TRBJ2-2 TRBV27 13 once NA TGTGCCAGCAGTTCTCGGAGCACCGGGGAGCTGTTTTTT CASSSRSTGELFF
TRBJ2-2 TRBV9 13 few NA TGTGCCAGCAGCGCGGTCGGGAGCCCTGGGCTGTTTTTT CASSAVGSPGLFF
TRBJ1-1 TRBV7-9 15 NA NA TGTGCCAGCAGCCCGGACGCCTCGGGGGGCACTGAAGCTTTCTTT CASSPDASGGTEAFF
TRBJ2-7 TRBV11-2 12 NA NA TGTGCCAGCAGCTTAGTGGATTACGAGCAGTACTTC CASSLVDYEQYF
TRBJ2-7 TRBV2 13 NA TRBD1 TGTGCCAGCAGAGGGACAGAATCCTACGAGCAGTACTTC CASRGTESYEQYF
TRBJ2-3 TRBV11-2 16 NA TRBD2 TGTGCCAGCAGCTTAGGACTAGCGAGTTCCACAGATACGCAGTATTTT CASSLGLASSTDTQYF
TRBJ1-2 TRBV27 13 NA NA TGTGCCAGCAGCTCCTCCAGGGTCTATGGCTACACCTTC CASSSSRVYGYTF
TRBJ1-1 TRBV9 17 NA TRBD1 TGTGCCAGCAGCGGACAGGGGAGTGGCGCTCCGGGCACTGAAGCTTTCTTT CASSGQGSGAPGTEAFF
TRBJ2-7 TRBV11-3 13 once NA TGTGCCGGGGGTTTGACCTCATACTACGAGCAGTACTTC CAGGLTSYYEQYF
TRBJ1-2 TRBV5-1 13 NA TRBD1 TGCGCCAGCAGCTTGGCTACAGGGGATGGCTACACCTTC CASSLATGDGYTF
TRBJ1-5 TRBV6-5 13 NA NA TGTGCCAGCACCCCCGGGCGGAATCAGCCCCAGCATTTT CASTPGRNQPQHF
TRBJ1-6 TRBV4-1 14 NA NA TGCGCCAGCAGCCAAGGGAAGGGTAATTCACCCCTCCACTTT CASSQGKGNSPLHF
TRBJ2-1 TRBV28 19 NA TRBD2 TGTGCCAGCAGTTTAGTAGGACTAGCGGGACGGCGCCCCTACAATGAGCAGTTCTTC CASSLVGLAGRRPYNEQFF
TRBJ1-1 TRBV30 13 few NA TGTGCCTGCCGAGGAGAGGAAAACACTGAAGCTTTCTTT CACRGEENTEAFF
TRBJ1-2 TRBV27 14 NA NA TGTGCCAGCAGTTTGTTCGGACTGACGGGTGGCTACACCTTC CASSLFGLTGGYTF
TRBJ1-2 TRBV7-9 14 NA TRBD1 TGTGCCAGCATCGGACAGGAAGCTAACTATGGCTACACCTTC CASIGQEANYGYTF
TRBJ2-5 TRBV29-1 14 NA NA TGCAGCGCTGCCTTCCCCGCAAACCGGGACGGGGCCAACTTC CSAAFPANRDGANF
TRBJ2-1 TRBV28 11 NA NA TGTGCCAGCTCCCCCAACAATGAGCAGTTCTTC CASSPNNEQFF
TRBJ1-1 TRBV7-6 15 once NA TGTGCCAGCAGCTCAGAGCAGGAGGGCAAAGCTGAAGCTTTCTTT CASSSEQEGKAEAFF
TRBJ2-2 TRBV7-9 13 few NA TGTGCCAGCAGCCTCCCTGTCGGACGGGAGCTGTTTTTT CASSLPVGRELFF
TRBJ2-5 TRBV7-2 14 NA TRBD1 TGTGCCAGCAGCCCAGACAGGGCGGGAGAGACCCAGTACTTC CASSPDRAGETQYF
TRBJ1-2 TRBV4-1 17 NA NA TGCGCCAGCAGCCAGATACCCGAGGGATATTCTAACTATGGCTACACCTTC CASSQIPEGYSNYGYTF
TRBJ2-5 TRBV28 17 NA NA TGTGCCAGCAGTTGGGAGTTGGGCACCTCCTCCCAAGAGACCCAGTACTTC CASSWELGTSSQETQYF
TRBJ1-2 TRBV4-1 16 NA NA TGCGCCAGCAGTCCAAGCTTTCCGTCAATCGGGTATGGCTACACCTTC CASSPSFPSIGYGYTF
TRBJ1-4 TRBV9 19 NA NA TGTGCCAGCAGCGAATCCCCAACCGTGCCCCGGGAGCGTAATGAAAAACTGTTTTTT CASSESPTVPRERNEKLFF
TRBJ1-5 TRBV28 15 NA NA TGTGCCAGCAGTTTATACCCAGGGCACAATCAGCCCCAGCATTTT CASSLYPGHNQPQHF
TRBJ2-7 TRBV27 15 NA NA TGTGCCAGCAGGCCCGCGGGCAGAAGCTCCTACGAGCAGTACTTC CASRPAGRSSYEQYF
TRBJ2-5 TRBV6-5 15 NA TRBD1 TGTGCCAGCAGTACCGGACAGGGGGCTGGTGAGACCCAGTACTTC CASSTGQGAGETQYF
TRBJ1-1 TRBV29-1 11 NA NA TGCAGCGTTGAGAGGAACACTGAAGCTTTCTTT CSVERNTEAFF
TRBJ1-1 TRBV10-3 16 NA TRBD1 TGTGCCATCAGTCGGACAGGGACACCTATGAACACTGAAGCTTTCTTT CAISRTGTPMNTEAFF
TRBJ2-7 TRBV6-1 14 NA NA TGTGCCAGCTCCAATGTTGAGGTATACAACGAGCAGTACTTC CASSNVEVYNEQYF
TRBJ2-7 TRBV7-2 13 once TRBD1 TGTGCCAGCAGCACCCGGGACAGCTACGAGCAGTACTTC CASSTRDSYEQYF